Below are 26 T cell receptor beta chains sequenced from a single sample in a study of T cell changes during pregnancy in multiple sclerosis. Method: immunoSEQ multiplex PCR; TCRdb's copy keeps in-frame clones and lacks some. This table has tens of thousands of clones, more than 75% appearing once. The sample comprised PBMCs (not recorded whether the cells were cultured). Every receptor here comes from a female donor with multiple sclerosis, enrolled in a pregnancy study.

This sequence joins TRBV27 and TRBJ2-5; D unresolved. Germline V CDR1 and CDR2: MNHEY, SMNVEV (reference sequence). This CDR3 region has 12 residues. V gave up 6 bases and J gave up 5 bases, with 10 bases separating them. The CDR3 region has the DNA TGTGCCAGCAGAGTTCCCCATGAGACCCAGTACTTC. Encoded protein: CASRVPHETQYF.

The chain's CDR3 is CASRGTGGDQETQYF. The DNA of the CDR3 is TGTGCCAGCAGGGGGACAGGGGGCGACCAAGAGACCCAGTACTTC. V usage is TRBV27 and J usage is TRBJ2-5; 12 nucleotides match TRBD1. The CDR3 has 15 residues. The junction had 2 bases not matched to a gene; V was cut back by 6 bases and J by 0 bases. Germline CDR1 and CDR2: MNHEY and SMNVEV (reference sequence).

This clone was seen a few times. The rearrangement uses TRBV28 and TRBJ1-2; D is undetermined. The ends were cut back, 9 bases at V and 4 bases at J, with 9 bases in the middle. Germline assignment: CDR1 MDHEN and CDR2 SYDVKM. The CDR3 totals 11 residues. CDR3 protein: CASQKSYGYTF. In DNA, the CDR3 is TGTGCCAGTCAGAAATCCTATGGCTACACCTTC.

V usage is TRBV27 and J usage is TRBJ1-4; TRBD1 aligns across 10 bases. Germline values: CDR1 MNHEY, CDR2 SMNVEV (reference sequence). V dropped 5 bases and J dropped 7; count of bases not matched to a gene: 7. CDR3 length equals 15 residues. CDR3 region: CASSGGGQGSEKLFF. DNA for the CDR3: TGTGCCAGCAGTGGGGGGGGACAGGGGAGTGAAAAACTGTTTTTT.

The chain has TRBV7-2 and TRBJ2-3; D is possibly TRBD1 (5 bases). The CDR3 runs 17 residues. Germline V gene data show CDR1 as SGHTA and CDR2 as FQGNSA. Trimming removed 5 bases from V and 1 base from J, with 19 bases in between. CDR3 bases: TGTGCCAGCAGCCCAAGCTTCGGGCTAGGGGGCACAGATACGCAGTATTTT. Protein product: CASSPSFGLGGTDTQYF.

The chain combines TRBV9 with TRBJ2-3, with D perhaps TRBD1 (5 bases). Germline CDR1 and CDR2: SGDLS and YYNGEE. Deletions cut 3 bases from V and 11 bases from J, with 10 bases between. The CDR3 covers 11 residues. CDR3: CASSEDNVQYF. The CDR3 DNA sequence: TGTGCCAGCAGCGAGGACAACGTGCAGTATTTT.

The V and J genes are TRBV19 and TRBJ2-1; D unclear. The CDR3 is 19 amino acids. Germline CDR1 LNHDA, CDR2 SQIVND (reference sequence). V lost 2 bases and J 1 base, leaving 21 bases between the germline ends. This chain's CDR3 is CASSITPPATALSYNEQFF. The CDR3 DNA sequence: TGTGCCAGTAGTATAACGCCCCCGGCTACAGCGTTGTCCTACAATGAGCAGTTCTTC.

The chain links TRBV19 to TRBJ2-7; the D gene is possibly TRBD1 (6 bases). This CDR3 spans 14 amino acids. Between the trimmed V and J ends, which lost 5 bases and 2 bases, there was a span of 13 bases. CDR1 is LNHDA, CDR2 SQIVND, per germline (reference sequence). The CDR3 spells CASSSRDIPYEQYF. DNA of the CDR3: TGTGCCAGTAGTTCCCGGGACATTCCCTACGAGCAGTACTTC. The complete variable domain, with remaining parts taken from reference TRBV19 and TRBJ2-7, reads DGGITQSPKYLFRKEGQNVTLSCEQNLNHDAMYWYRQDPGQGLRLIYYSQIVNDFQKGDIAEGYSVSREKKESFPLTVTSAQKNPTAFYLCASSSRDIPYEQYFGPGTRLTVT.

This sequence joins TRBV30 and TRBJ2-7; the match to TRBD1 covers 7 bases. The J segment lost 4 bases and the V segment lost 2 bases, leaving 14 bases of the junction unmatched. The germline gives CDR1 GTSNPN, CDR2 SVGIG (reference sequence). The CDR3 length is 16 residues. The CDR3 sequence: CAWSLGNDRVGYEQYF. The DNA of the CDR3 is TGTGCCTGGAGTTTGGGCAACGACAGGGTAGGGTACGAGCAGTACTTC.

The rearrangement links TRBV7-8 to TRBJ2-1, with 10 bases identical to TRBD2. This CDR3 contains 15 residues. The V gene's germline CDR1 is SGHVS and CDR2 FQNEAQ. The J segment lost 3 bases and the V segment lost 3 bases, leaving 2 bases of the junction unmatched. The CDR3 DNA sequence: TGTGCCAGCAGCTTCCTAGCGGGAGTCTACAATGAGCAGTTCTTC. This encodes CASSFLAGVYNEQFF.

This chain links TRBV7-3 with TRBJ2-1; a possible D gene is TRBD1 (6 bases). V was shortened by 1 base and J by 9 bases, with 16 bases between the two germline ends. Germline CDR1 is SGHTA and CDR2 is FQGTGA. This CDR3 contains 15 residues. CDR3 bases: TGTGCCAGCAGCTTAATAGGGGGTAGGGGTAGTGAGCAGTTCTTC. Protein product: CASSLIGGRGSEQFF.

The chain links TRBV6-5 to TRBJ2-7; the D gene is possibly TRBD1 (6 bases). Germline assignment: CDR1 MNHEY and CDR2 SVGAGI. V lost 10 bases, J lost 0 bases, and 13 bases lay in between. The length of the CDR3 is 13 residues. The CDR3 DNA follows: TGTGCCATCGAGGACAGACCCTCCTACGAGCAGTACTTC. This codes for CAIEDRPSYEQYF.

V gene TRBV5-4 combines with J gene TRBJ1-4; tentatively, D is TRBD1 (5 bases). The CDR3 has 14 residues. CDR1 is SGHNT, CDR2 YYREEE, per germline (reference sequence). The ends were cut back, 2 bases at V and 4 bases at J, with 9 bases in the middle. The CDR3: CASSFSQDNEKLFF. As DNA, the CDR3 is TGTGCCAGCAGCTTCTCACAGGATAATGAAAAACTGTTTTTT.

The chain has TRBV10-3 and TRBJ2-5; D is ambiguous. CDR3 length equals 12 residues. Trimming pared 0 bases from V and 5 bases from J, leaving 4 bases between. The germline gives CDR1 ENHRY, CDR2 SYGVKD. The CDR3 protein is CAISESKETQYF. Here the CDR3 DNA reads TGTGCCATCAGTGAGTCTAAGGAGACCCAGTACTTC.

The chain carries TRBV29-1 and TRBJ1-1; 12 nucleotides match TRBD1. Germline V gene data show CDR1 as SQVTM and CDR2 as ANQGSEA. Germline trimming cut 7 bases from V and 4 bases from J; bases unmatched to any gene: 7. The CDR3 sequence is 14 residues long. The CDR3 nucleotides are TGCAGCGCCTTGGGACAGGGGGCAGGCACTGAAGCTTTCTTT. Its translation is CSALGQGAGTEAFF. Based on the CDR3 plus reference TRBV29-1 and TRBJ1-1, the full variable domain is SAVISQKPSRDICQRGTSLTIQCQVDSQVTMMFWYRQQPGQSLTLIATANQGSEATYESGFVIDKFPISRPNLTFSTLTVSNMSPEDSSIYLCSALGQGAGTEAFFGQGTRLTVV.

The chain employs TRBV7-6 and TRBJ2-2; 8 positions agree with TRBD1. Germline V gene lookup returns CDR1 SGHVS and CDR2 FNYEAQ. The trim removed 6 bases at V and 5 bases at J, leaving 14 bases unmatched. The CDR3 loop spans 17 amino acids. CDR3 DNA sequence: TGTGCCAGCAGTCAATTTACCACGGACAGGGTTACCGGGGAGCTGTTTTTT. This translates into CASSQFTTDRVTGELFF.

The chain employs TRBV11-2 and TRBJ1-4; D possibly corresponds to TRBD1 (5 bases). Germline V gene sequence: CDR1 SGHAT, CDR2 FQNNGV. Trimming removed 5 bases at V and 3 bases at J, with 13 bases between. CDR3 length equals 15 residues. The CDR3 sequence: CASSPAGRSNEKLFF. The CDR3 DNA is TGTGCCAGCAGCCCGGCGGGGCGGTCTAATGAAAAACTGTTTTTT.

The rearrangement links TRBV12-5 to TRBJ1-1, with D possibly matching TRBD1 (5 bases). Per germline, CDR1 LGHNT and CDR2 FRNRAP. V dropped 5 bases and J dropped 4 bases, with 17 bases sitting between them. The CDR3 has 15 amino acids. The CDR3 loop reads CASGPWGGISTEAFF. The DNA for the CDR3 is TGTGCTAGTGGTCCTTGGGGGGGGATTAGCACTGAAGCTTTCTTT.

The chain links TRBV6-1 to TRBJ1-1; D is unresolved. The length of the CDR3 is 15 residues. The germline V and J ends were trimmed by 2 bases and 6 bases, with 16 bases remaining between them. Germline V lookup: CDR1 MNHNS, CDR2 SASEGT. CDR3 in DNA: TGTGCCAGCAGTGAAAAGGCCGGCGGGATCTCTGAAGCTTTCTTT. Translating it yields CASSEKAGGISEAFF.

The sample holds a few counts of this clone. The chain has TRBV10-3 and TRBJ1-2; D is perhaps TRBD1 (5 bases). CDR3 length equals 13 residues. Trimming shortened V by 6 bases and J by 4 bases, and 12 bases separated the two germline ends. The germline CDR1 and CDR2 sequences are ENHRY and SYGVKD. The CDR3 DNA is TGTGCCATCAGAGGGTCAGGGATCTATGGCTACACCTTC. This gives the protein CAIRGSGIYGYTF.

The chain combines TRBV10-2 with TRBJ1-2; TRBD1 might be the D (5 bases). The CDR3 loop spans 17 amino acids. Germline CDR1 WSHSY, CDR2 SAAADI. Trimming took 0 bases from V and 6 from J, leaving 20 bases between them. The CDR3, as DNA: TGCGCCAGCAGTGAGTCGAAACATAGGGGCGAATATGATGGCTACACCTTC. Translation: CASSESKHRGEYDGYTF.

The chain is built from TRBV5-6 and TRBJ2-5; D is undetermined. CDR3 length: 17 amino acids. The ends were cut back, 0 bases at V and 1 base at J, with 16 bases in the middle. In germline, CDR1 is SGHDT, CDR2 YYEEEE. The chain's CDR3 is CASSLDLGTKTQETQYF. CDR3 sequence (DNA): TGTGCCAGCAGCTTGGATCTGGGAACAAAGACCCAAGAGACCCAGTACTTC.

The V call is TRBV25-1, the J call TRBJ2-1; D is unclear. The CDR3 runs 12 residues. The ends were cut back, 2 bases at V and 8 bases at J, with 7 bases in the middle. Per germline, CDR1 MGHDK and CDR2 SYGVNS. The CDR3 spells CASSERRDEQFF. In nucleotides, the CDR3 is TGTGCCAGCAGTGAACGGCGAGATGAGCAGTTCTTC.

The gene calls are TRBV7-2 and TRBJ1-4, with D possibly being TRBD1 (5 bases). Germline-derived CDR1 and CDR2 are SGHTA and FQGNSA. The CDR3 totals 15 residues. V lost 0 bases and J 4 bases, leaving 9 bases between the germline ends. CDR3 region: CASSLAGVNNEKLFF. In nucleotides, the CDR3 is TGTGCCAGCAGCTTAGCGGGGGTTAATAATGAAAAACTGTTTTTT.

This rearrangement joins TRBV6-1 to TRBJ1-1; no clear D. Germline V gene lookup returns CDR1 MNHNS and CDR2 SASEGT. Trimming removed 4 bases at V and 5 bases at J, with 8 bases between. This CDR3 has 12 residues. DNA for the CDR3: TGTGCCAGCAGTGTCGGAAGGACTGAAGCTTTCTTT. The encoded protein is CASSVGRTEAFF.

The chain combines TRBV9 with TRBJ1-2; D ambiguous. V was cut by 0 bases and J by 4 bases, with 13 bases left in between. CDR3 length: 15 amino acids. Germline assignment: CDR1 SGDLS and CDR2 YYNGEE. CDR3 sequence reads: CASSVGIVVGYGYTF. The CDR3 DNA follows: TGTGCCAGCAGCGTAGGTATCGTGGTGGGCTATGGCTACACCTTC.